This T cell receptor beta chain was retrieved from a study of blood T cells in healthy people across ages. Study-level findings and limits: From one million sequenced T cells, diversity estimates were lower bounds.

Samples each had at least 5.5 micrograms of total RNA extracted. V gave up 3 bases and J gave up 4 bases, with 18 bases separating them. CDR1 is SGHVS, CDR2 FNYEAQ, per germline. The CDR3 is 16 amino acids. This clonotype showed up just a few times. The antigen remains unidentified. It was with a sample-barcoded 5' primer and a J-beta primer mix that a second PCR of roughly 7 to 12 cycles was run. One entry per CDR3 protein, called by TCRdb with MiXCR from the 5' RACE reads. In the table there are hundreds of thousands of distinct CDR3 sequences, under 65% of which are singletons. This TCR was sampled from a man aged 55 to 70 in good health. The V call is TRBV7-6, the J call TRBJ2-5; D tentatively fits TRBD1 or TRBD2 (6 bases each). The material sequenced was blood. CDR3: CASSLSQTGAGETQYF. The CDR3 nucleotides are TGTGCCAGCAGCTTGAGTCAGACGGGGGCAGGAGAGACCCAGTACTTC.